This TCR beta chain was profiled in a study of cytomegalovirus exposure and HLA in healthy donors. The study's findings and limits: Sequencing likely generated an artifact that appeared as a cluster of highly shared sequence variants. Both high specificity and high sensitivity reportedly marked the classifier's diagnosis of cytomegalovirus status.

In its sample, this clone was seen a few times. Antigen: not known. Both 60 Vbeta primers and 13 Jbeta primers went into the PCR. Clones were read by immunoSEQ multiplex PCR, and TCRdb kept only the in-frame ones, dropping some. The table has 150,000 or so clones, around 84% seen once. The V gene's germline CDR1 is LGHNA and CDR2 YSLEER. V lost 2 bases to trimming and J lost 7 bases, with 14 bases between them. The CDR3 length is 15 residues. The sample was PBMCs. The chain recombines TRBV4-3 with TRBJ1-4, with D possibly being TRBD1 (5 bases). The receptor's source is a young man in good health and CMV-seropositive. The CDR3 loop reads CASSQRGESFEKLFF. The CDR3 region has the DNA TGCGCCAGCAGCCAACGGGGGGAGTCCTTTGAAAAACTGTTTTTT.